These 2 T cell receptor beta chains originate from one sample sequenced in a study of spatial heterogeneity in lung cancer. Using its own MiXCR run on the 5' RACE reads, TCRdb lists one record per CDR3 protein. The sample yields 20,000 to 30,000 distinct CDR3 sequences, roughly 6% seen once. Time point noted: blood at routine non-recurrence follow-up after resection. Sequencing was performed on whole RNA extracted from tumor and nontumor lung tissue, or from frozen PBMC, and the material was left unsorted. Source: PBMCs, taken at follow-up. The receptor set was obtained from a male donor with early-stage non-small cell lung cancer.

This clonotype was recorded many times. V and J are TRBV6-2 or TRBV6-3 and TRBJ2-5; D not resolved. The CDR3 length is 11 residues. Deletions cut 3 bases from V and 5 bases from J, with 4 bases between. Germline CDR1 and CDR2: MNHEY and SVGEGT. The CDR3 sequence is CASSYGETQYF. CDR3 bases: TGTGCCAGCAGTTATGGGGAGACCCAGTACTTC.

There are a few counts of this clonotype. This chain joins TRBV7-9 and TRBJ1-2, with D hard to call. Trimming stripped 6 bases from V and 4 bases from J, with 12 bases between. Germline CDR1 SEHNR, CDR2 FQNEAQ (reference sequence). The CDR3 consists of 13 residues. The CDR3 DNA follows: TGTGCCAGCAGTTTTGACATTCTCTATGGCTACACCTTC. Its translation: CASSFDILYGYTF.